A selection of T cell receptor beta chains follows, all from one sample in a study of control samples from healthy donors and cancer patients. Clones were read by immunoSEQ multiplex PCR, and TCRdb kept only the in-frame ones, dropping some. The sample lists roughly 370,000 clones, 90% seen once, with just under 6.5% in the top ten. Sequenced sample: PBMCs. All receptors derive from a man between 40 and 49 years old with head and neck cancer. The CDR3 runs from the conserved cysteine through the conserved F or W. D genes are given only for firm matches. Clone sizes are given selectively: once, few, many, or a class where the clone is expanded.

d_call	v_call	j_call	clone_size	cdr3_aa	cdr3_nt
TRBD2	TRBV18	TRBJ2-7	once	CASSPTTSGSLYEQYF	TGTGCCAGCTCACCCACTACTAGCGGGAGTCTATACGAGCAGTACTTC
.	TRBV4-1	TRBJ1-5	.	CASSPSGVGAGYSNQPQHF	TGCGCCAGCAGCCCAAGCGGTGTCGGGGCAGGTTATAGCAATCAGCCCCAGCATTTT
.	TRBV4-1	TRBJ1-2	.	CASSQGGISYGYTF	TGCGCCAGCAGCCAAGGGGGGATCAGCTATGGCTACACCTTC
.	TRBV30	TRBJ2-7	.	CAWSTSGPPAYEQYF	TGTGCCTGGAGTACGTCAGGGCCTCCTGCCTACGAGCAGTACTTC
.	TRBV5-4	TRBJ1-1	.	CASSPGLMNTEAFF	TGTGCCAGCAGCCCGGGACTTATGAACACTGAAGCTTTCTTT
.	TRBV9	TRBJ1-2	.	CASSRDGGSNYGYTF	TGTGCCAGCAGCAGAGACGGGGGGAGTAACTATGGCTACACCTTC
TRBD1	TRBV19	TRBJ2-5	.	CASSISGTGGAETQYF	TGTGCCAGTAGTATCTCCGGGACAGGGGGCGCAGAGACCCAGTACTTC
TRBD1	TRBV5-1	TRBJ2-7	.	CASSLRTGSYEQYF	TGCGCCAGCAGCTTGAGGACAGGCTCCTACGAGCAGTACTTC
TRBD2	TRBV19	TRBJ2-5	.	CASSLGEGRRETQYF	TGTGCCAGTAGTTTGGGGGAGGGTCGGAGGGAGACCCAGTACTTC
.	TRBV20-1	TRBJ2-5	.	CSASGRGQETQYF	TGCAGTGCTAGTGGGCGGGGTCAAGAGACCCAGTACTTC
.	TRBV30	TRBJ1-3	.	CAWSVLGYAGNTIYF	TGTGCCTGGAGTGTACTTGGGTACGCTGGAAACACCATATATTTT
.	TRBV5-1	TRBJ1-5	.	CASSPGGDLNQPQHF	TGCGCCAGCAGCCCAGGCGGGGATCTTAATCAGCCCCAGCATTTT
.	TRBV21-1	TRBJ2-7	.	CASSTRFRDNYEQYF	TGTGCCAGCAGCACTCGGTTTCGGGACAACTACGAGCAGTACTTC
.	TRBV7-8	TRBJ1-2	.	CASSLAGERYTF	TGTGCCAGCAGCCTAGCGGGGGAACGCTACACCTTC
TRBD1	TRBV7-2	TRBJ1-2	few	CASSLEGDRGRLHGYTF	TGTGCCAGCAGCTTAGAAGGGGACAGGGGGCGTTTACATGGCTACACCTTC
TRBD1	TRBV6-6	TRBJ2-7	.	CASLGQDSYEQYF	TGTGCCAGCCTAGGACAGGACTCCTACGAGCAGTACTTC
.	TRBV19	TRBJ2-5	.	CASSTLRFQETQYF	TGTGCCAGTAGTACCCTACGGTTCCAAGAGACCCAGTACTTC
.	TRBV7-2	TRBJ1-2	.	CASSPDSLGGYTF	TGTGCCAGCAGCCCCGACAGTCTTGGGGGCTACACCTTC
TRBD2	TRBV2	TRBJ2-5	.	CASSEGGTRGVQETQYF	TGTGCCAGCAGTGAAGGCGGGACTAGAGGGGTCCAAGAGACCCAGTACTTC
TRBD2	TRBV11-2	TRBJ2-5	.	CASSPREGLAGETQYF	TGTGCCAGCAGCCCTAGGGAGGGACTAGCCGGGGAGACCCAGTACTTC
.	TRBV30	TRBJ1-2	.	CAWTASPTYGYTF	TGTGCCTGGACTGCGTCTCCCACCTATGGCTACACCTTC
TRBD2	TRBV4-2	TRBJ2-3	.	CASSPRGTSGYSTDTQYF	TGTGCCAGCAGCCCCCGGGGGACTAGCGGTTACAGCACAGATACGCAGTATTTT
TRBD2	TRBV18	TRBJ2-5	.	CASSPGSGGSQETQYF	TGTGCCAGCTCACCTGGTAGCGGGGGGTCCCAAGAGACCCAGTACTTC
.	TRBV28	TRBJ1-6	.	CASSLRSGQWNSPLHF	TGTGCCAGCAGTTTGCGGTCTGGACAGTGGAATTCACCCCTCCACTTT
.	TRBV29-1	TRBJ1-4	.	CSVEGTSGTGDEKLFF	TGCAGCGTTGAAGGGACGTCGGGGACGGGGGATGAAAAACTGTTTTTT
TRBD1	TRBV12-3/TRBV12-4	TRBJ1-2	few	CASRETGGDGYTF	TGTGCCAGCAGGGAGACAGGGGGCGACGGCTACACCTTC
.	TRBV5-8	TRBJ1-5	.	CASSLMRGHSNQPQHF	TGTGCCAGCAGCTTAATGAGGGGCCATAGCAATCAGCCCCAGCATTTT
.	TRBV2	TRBJ1-6	few	CASSLSNTENNSPLHF	TGTGCCAGCAGTCTAAGTAACACTGAAAATAATTCACCCCTCCACTTT